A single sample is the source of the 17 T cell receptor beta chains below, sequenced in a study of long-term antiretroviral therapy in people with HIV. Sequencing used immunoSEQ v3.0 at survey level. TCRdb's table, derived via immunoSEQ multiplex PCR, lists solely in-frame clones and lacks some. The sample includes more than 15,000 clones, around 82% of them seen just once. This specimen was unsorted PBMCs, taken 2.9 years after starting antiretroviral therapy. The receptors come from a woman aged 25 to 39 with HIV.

In DNA, the CDR3 is TGTGCCAGCAGCTTACTTCTAGGAGTGACGGGTTCACCCCTCCACTTT. Translated: CASSLLLGVTGSPLHF. This sequence joins TRBV28 and TRBJ1-6; unclear D gene. CDR3 length: 16 amino acids. V was shortened by 6 bases and J by 9 bases, with 21 bases between the two germline ends. Germline V lookup: CDR1 MDHEN, CDR2 SYDVKM.

Here the CDR3 DNA reads TGTGCCAGCAGCCGGACAGGGACCATGAACACTGAAGCTTTCTTT. Translated, it gives CASSRTGTMNTEAFF. The rearrangement links TRBV27 to TRBJ1-1; TRBD1 aligns across 8 bases. The CDR3 spans 15 residues. The junction had 6 bases not matched to a gene; V was cut back by 6 bases and J by 0 bases. CDR1 is MNHEY and CDR2 is SMNVEV in the germline V gene (reference sequence).

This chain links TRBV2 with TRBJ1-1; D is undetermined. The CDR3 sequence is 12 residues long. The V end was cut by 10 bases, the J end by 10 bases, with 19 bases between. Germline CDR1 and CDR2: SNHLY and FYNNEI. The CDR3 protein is CAKLLSKPRAFF. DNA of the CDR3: TGTGCCAAACTGCTTTCCAAACCAAGAGCTTTCTTT. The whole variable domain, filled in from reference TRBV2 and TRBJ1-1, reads EPEVTQTPSHQVTQMGQEVILRCVPISNHLYFYWYRQILGQKVEFLVSFYNNEISEKSEIFDDQFSVERPDGSNFTLKIRSTKLEDSAMYFCAKLLSKPRAFFGQGTRLTVV.

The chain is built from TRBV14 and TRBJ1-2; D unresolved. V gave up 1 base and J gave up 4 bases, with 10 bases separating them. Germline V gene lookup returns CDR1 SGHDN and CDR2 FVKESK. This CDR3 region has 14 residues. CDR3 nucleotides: TGTGCCAGCAGCCAAGGCCGGCTAGGCTATGGCTACACCTTC. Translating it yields CASSQGRLGYGYTF.

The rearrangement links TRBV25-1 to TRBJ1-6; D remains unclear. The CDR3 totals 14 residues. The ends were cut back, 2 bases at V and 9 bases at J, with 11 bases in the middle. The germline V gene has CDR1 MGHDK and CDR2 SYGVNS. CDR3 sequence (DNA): TGTGCCAGCAGTGAAGTCGCCTCGGGTTCACCCCTCCACTTT. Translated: CASSEVASGSPLHF.

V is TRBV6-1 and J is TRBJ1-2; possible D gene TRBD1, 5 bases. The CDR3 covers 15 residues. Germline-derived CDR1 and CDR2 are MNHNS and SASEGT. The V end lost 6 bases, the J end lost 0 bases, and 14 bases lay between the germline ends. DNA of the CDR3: TGTGCCAGCAGCTTCGGACAAACAGCTAACTATGGCTACACCTTC. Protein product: CASSFGQTANYGYTF.

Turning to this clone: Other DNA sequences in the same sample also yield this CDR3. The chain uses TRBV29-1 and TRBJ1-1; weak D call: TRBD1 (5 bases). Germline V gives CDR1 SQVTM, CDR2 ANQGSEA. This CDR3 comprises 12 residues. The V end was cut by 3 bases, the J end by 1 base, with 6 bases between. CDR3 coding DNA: TGCAGCGTTGATAGGGGGAACACTGAAGCTTTCTTT. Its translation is CSVDRGNTEAFF.

The CDR3 spells CASSLSGGLGDSPLHF. CDR3 bases: TGTGCCAGCAGTTTATCGGGGGGTCTTGGTGATTCACCCCTCCACTTT. V usage is TRBV27 and J usage is TRBJ1-6, with D possibly matching TRBD1 (5 bases). The ends were cut back, 0 bases at V and 8 bases at J, with 14 bases in the middle. This CDR3 contains 16 residues. The germline V gene has CDR1 MNHEY and CDR2 SMNVEV (reference sequence).

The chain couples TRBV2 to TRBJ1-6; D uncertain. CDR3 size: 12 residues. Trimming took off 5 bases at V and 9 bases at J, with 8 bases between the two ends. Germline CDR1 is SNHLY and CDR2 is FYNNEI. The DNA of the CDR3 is TGTGCCAGCAGTCTAGAGGGTTCACCCCTCCACTTT. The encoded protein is CASSLEGSPLHF.

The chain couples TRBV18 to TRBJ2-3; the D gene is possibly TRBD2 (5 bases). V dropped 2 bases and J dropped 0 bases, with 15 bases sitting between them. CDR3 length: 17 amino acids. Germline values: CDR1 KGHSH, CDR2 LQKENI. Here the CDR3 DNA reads TGTGCCAGCTCACCATCTATAGCGAGGCTCAGCACAGATACGCAGTATTTT. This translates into CASSPSIARLSTDTQYF.

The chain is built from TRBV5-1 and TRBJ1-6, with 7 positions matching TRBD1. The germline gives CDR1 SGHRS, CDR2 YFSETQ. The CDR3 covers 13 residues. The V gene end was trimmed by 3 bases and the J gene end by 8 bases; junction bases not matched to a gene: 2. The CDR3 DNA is TGCGCCAGCAGCTACCAGGGGGATTCACCCCTCCACTTT. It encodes CASSYQGDSPLHF.

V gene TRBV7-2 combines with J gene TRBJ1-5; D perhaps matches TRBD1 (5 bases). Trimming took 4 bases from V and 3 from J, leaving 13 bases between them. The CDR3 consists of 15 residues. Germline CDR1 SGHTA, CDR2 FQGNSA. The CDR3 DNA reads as TGTGCCAGCAGCTCCACCAGACAGTTCAATCAGCCCCAGCATTTT. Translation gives CASSSTRQFNQPQHF.

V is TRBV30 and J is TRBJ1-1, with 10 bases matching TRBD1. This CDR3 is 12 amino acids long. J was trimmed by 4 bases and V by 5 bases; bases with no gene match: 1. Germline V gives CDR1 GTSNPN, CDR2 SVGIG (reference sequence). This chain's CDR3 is CAWDRGPTEAFF. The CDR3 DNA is TGTGCCTGGGACAGGGGGCCCACTGAAGCTTTCTTT.

CDR3 in DNA: TGTGCCAGCAGTAGAGGGACAGTACCCGGTTGGGAGCAGTTCTTC. Its translation is CASSRGTVPGWEQFF. The chain carries TRBV2 and TRBJ2-1, with 7 bases lining up with TRBD1. CDR3 size: 15 residues. V shed 5 bases, J shed 10 bases, and the junction held 14 bases outside the gene matches. The germline CDR1 and CDR2 sequences are SNHLY and FYNNEI. Combining the CDR3 with reference TRBV2 and TRBJ2-1 gives the whole variable domain EPEVTQTPSHQVTQMGQEVILRCVPISNHLYFYWYRQILGQKVEFLVSFYNNEISEKSEIFDDQFSVERPDGSNFTLKIRSTKLEDSAMYFCASSRGTVPGWEQFFGPGTRLTVL.

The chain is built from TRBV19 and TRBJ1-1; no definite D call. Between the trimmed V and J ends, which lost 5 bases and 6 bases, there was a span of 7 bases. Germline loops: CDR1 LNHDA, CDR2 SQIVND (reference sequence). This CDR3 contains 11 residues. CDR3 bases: TGTGCCAGTAGTTACGGGGCTGAAGCTTTCTTT. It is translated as CASSYGAEAFF.

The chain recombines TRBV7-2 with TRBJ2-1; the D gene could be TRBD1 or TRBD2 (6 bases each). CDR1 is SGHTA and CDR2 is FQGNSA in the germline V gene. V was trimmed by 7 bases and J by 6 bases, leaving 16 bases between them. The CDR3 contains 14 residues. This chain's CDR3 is CASTAGQSINEQFF. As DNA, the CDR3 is TGTGCCAGCACGGCGGGACAATCCATCAATGAGCAGTTCTTC.

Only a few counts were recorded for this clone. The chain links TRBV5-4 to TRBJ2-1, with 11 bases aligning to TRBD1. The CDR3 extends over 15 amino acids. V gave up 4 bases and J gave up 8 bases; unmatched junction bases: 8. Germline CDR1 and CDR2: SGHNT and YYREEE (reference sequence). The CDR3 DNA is TGTGCCAGCAGCAGTACGGGGACAGGGGGACATGAGCAGTTCTTC. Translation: CASSSTGTGGHEQFF.